A single sample is the source of the 20 T cell receptor beta chains below, sequenced in a study of T cell changes during pregnancy in multiple sclerosis (dated by TCRdb to 2018 to 2020). Receptor libraries were prepared by the immunoSEQ multiplex PCR assay. The table comes from immuneACCESS by way of TCRdb, which keeps in-frame sequences with V and J called. Part of the clones is missing from these tables; in studies checked, under half for an unresolved V gene and the rest for unknown reasons. Across this sample there are about 64,000 clones, with around 90% seen only once. The top ten constitute 1.4% of the sample. This sample comprised peripheral blood, obtained in the second trimester of pregnancy. Source of these receptors: a female donor with multiple sclerosis, enrolled in a pregnancy study.

The V gene is TRBV7-9, the J gene TRBJ1-4, with 7 bases fitting TRBD1. The germline gives CDR1 SEHNR, CDR2 FQNEAQ (reference sequence). The CDR3 spans 16 residues. V shed 4 bases, J shed 1 base, and the junction held 6 bases outside the gene matches. As DNA, the CDR3 is TGTGCCAGCAGCTCCGCTAGACAGGGAACTAATGAAAAACTGTTTTTT. This sequence encodes CASSSARQGTNEKLFF.

This clone was picked up one time. The chain combines TRBV5-6 with TRBJ2-7; D might be TRBD2 (6 bases). V gave up 5 bases and J gave up 0 bases, with 15 bases separating them. This CDR3 is 15 amino acids long. Germline CDR1 is SGHDT and CDR2 is YYEEEE. The CDR3 reads CASRYAGSNSYEQYF. CDR3 nucleotides: TGTGCCAGCAGATATGCCGGGAGTAACTCCTACGAGCAGTACTTC.

The rearrangement joins TRBV10-3 to TRBJ2-7, with D perhaps TRBD2 (6 bases). V was cut by 10 bases and J by 2 bases, with 18 bases left in between. Germline CDR1 ENHRY, CDR2 SYGVKD. CDR3 length: 14 residues. The CDR3 reads CASWGDGRPYEQYF. CDR3 sequence (DNA): TGTGCCAGTTGGGGGGACGGTCGACCCTACGAGCAGTACTTC.

The CDR3 sequence is CASSPPGGPYEQYF. The CDR3 DNA reads as TGTGCCAGCTCACCCCCAGGGGGTCCCTACGAGCAGTACTTC. The chain employs TRBV18 and TRBJ2-7; 7 bases map to TRBD1. CDR1 is KGHSH and CDR2 is LQKENI in the germline V gene. V trimming: 3 bases; J trimming: 2 bases; junction bases outside the gene matches: 4. The CDR3 totals 14 residues.

The rearrangement joins TRBV7-2 to TRBJ2-3, with no clear D. This CDR3 is 12 amino acids long. Trimming took 1 base from V and 6 from J, leaving 5 bases between them. Looked up from germline, CDR1 is SGHTA and CDR2 is FQGNSA. CDR3 sequence (DNA): TGTGCCAGCAGCTTAGTCGGGGATACGCAGTATTTT. As protein: CASSLVGDTQYF.

The chain joins TRBV5-5 to TRBJ2-1, with 13 bases that match TRBD2. V trimming: 1 base; J trimming: 9 bases; junction bases outside the gene matches: 10. CDR3 length equals 17 residues. Per germline, CDR1 SGHKS and CDR2 YYEKEE (reference sequence). The CDR3 coding sequence is TGTGCCAGCAGCTTGACTAGCGGGAGGGCCCGGTCTCTTGAGCAGTTCTTC. Protein: CASSLTSGRARSLEQFF.

In its sample, this clone was seen a few times. V usage is TRBV6-1 and J usage is TRBJ1-4; 11 nucleotides agree with TRBD1. V lost 1 base, J lost 7 bases, and 2 bases stayed unmatched. The CDR3 is 15 amino acids. The germline V gene has CDR1 MNHNS and CDR2 SASEGT. The CDR3 loop reads CASSEGTGGVEKLFF. CDR3 bases: TGTGCCAGCAGTGAAGGGACAGGGGGCGTTGAAAAACTGTTTTTT.

The V call is TRBV6-1, the J call TRBJ2-5, with unresolved D. The DNA end is more similar to TRBJ2-7, so the J call may be wrong. This CDR3 has 13 residues. In germline, CDR1 is MNHNS, CDR2 SASEGT. In DNA, the CDR3 is TGTGCCAGCAGTGAAGCGCTGGTCTACGAGCAGTACTTC. It is translated as CASSEALVYEQYF.

The CDR3 DNA follows: TGTGCCAGCAGCTTTAGGACAGGGGGCGATGGCTACACCTTC. Its translation is CASSFRTGGDGYTF. V usage is TRBV5-6 and J usage is TRBJ1-2; 11 nucleotides align to TRBD1. The CDR3 sequence is 14 residues long. V trimming: 2 bases; J trimming: 6 bases; junction bases outside the gene matches: 3. Looked up from germline, CDR1 is SGHDT and CDR2 is YYEEEE.

The V gene is TRBV4-1, the J gene TRBJ2-7; TRBD2 might be the D (6 bases). V was cut by 2 bases and J by 0 bases, with 11 bases left in between. CDR3 length equals 15 residues. CDR1 and CDR2 (germline): MGHRA, YSYEKL. The CDR3 DNA is TGCGCCAGCAGCCAATATTGGACTAACTCCTACGAGCAGTACTTC. It translates to CASSQYWTNSYEQYF.

The chain uses TRBV4-1 and TRBJ2-3; 16 positions agree with TRBD2. V lost 0 bases to trimming and J lost 6 bases; unmatched junction nucleotides: 12. The germline CDR1 and CDR2 sequences are MGHRA and YSYEKL. The CDR3 totals 20 residues. DNA of the CDR3: TGCGCCAGCAGCCAAGAGGCCGGGACTAGCGGGAGGGCCTATTTTGATACGCAGTATTTT. This codes for CASSQEAGTSGRAYFDTQYF.

The chain joins TRBV27 to TRBJ2-7, with 8 bases identical to TRBD2. Looked up from germline, CDR1 is MNHEY and CDR2 is SMNVEV (reference sequence). The CDR3 is 15 amino acids. V shed 6 bases and J 0 bases; nucleotides not matched to a gene: 7. In DNA, the CDR3 is TGTGCCAGCAGCCGACTAGCGCCGAGCTCCTACGAGCAGTACTTC. It codes for CASSRLAPSSYEQYF.

The sample holds one count of this clone. The rearrangement uses TRBV9 and TRBJ1-3, with 9 positions matching TRBD1. The V gene's germline CDR1 is SGDLS and CDR2 YYNGEE. This CDR3 is built from 17 residues. Losses at the gene ends were 4 bases for V and 4 bases for J; bases not matched to a gene: 12. The CDR3 spells CASSRTGAALGGNTIYF. CDR3 bases: TGTGCCAGCAGCCGGACAGGGGCCGCCCTGGGAGGAAACACCATATATTTT.

This clone has just one count. The chain is built from TRBV2 and TRBJ2-5; 8 positions agree with TRBD2. After removal of 2 bases from V and 3 bases from J, the junction contained 11 bases not matched to a gene. CDR3 length equals 17 residues. The germline V gene encodes CDR1 SNHLY and CDR2 FYNNEI. The CDR3 loop reads CASSELRIGRGEETQYF. CDR3 bases: TGTGCCAGCAGTGAACTTCGAATCGGGCGGGGGGAAGAGACCCAGTACTTC.

CDR3 sequence (DNA): TGTGCCAGCACCCCGACTATACCCACCGGGGAGCTGTTTTTT. Translating gives CASTPTIPTGELFF. The V call is TRBV5-5, the J call TRBJ2-2; possibly TRBD2 for D (5 bases). Germline CDR1 and CDR2: SGHKS and YYEKEE (reference sequence). This CDR3 region has 14 residues. V was trimmed by 6 bases and J by 4 bases, leaving 13 bases between them.

The rearrangement uses TRBV5-4 and TRBJ2-2; weak D call: TRBD2 (6 bases). Germline V lookup: CDR1 SGHNT, CDR2 YYREEE (reference sequence). The CDR3 extends over 13 amino acids. V lost 4 bases, J lost 5 bases, and 9 bases lay in between. CDR3: CASSGTGTGELFF. CDR3 nucleotide sequence: TGTGCCAGCAGCGGGACTGGGACCGGGGAGCTGTTTTTT.

The chain is built from TRBV19 and TRBJ2-3; the match to TRBD1 covers 8 bases. CDR1 is LNHDA and CDR2 is SQIVND in the germline V gene (reference sequence). V gave up 10 bases and J gave up 2 bases; unmatched junction bases: 5. The CDR3 has 13 residues. This CDR3 is CATETGATDTQYF. The CDR3 DNA reads as TGTGCCACTGAGACAGGGGCCACAGATACGCAGTATTTT.

The genes are TRBV4-3 and TRBJ2-2, with 12 bases matching TRBD1. The CDR3 consists of 17 residues. The V and J ends lost 0 bases and 5 bases, in that order; junction bases with no gene match: 4. Germline V gene sequence: CDR1 LGHNA, CDR2 YSLEER. The CDR3 DNA reads TGCGCCAGCAGCCAAGACTGGGACAGGGGGCTAACCGGGGAGCTGTTTTTT. This encodes CASSQDWDRGLTGELFF.

The rearrangement uses TRBV6-1 and TRBJ2-5; D unresolved. Germline V gene data show CDR1 as MNHNS and CDR2 as SASEGT. The CDR3 contains 12 residues. Trimming left V 4 bases short and J 1 base short, with 4 bases between. The CDR3 bases are TGTGCCAGCAGTGCGAGCCAAGAGACCCAGTACTTC. Protein product: CASSASQETQYF.

The chain carries TRBV10-3 and TRBJ2-3; 7 bases line up with TRBD1. V dropped 2 bases and J dropped 2; count of bases not matched to a gene: 4. The CDR3 has 15 residues. CDR1 is ENHRY, CDR2 SYGVKD, per germline. CDR3 loop: CAISEGDRVTDTQYF. The CDR3 DNA reads TGTGCCATCAGTGAGGGGGACAGAGTCACAGATACGCAGTATTTT.